This paragraph covers one T cell receptor beta chain sequence. Time point specified: after dendritic cell vaccination, including at tumor progression/relapse. CDR1 is MNHNS and CDR2 is SASEGT in the germline V gene. J was trimmed by 3 bases and V by 6 bases; bases with no gene match: 6. The CDR3 is 14 residues long. These data belong to a study of glioma-infiltrating T cells after dendritic cell vaccination. On the study more broadly: Patients received three intradermal dendritic cell vaccine injections at biweekly intervals.

Generated by immunoSEQ multiplex PCR, the TCRdb table keeps only in-frame clones and is missing some. The repertoire holds about 24,000 clones, with approximately 89% as singletons. The sample in question was blood, obtained after dendritic cell vaccination. This chain connects TRBV6-1 to TRBJ1-2; 8 positions agree with TRBD1. The clonotype comes from a human donor with glioblastoma. CDR3 bases: TGTGCCAGCAGAGAGACAGGGGACGACTATGGCTACACCTTC. Its translation is CASRETGDDYGYTF.